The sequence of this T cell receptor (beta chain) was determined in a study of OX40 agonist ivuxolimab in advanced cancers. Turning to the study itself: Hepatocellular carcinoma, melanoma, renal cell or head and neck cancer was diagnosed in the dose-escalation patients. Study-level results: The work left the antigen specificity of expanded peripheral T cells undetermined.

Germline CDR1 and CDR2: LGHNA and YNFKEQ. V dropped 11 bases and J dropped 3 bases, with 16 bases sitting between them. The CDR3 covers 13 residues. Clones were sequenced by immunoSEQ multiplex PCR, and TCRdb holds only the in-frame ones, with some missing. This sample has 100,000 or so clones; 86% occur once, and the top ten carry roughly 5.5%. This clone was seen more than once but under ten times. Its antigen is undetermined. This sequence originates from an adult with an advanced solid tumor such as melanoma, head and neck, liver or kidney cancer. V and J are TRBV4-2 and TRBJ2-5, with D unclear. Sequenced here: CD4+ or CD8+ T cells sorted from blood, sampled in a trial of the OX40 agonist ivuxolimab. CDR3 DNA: TGTGCCCAAACTGAAGCTGGGGAAGAGACCCAGTACTTC. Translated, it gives CAQTEAGEETQYF.